This TCR beta chain was recorded in a study of cytomegalovirus exposure and HLA in healthy donors. Remarks on this clone: Its antigen remains unknown.

The PCR contained 60 Vbeta and 13 Jbeta primers. Libraries were prepared by immunoSEQ multiplex PCR; TCRdb keeps only in-frame clonotypes and omits some of them. The listing records 60,000 to 90,000 clones. Healthy bone marrow donors supplied every sample. Points from the study as a whole: Later analysis associated a missense DCLRE1C variant with TCR beta V- and J-gene trimming. A later analysis reportedly identified an Asian-associated ancestry cluster as carrying fewer N-insertions than the roughly 670-donor mean. Within a later analysis, the majority of CMV-associated TCR beta chains appeared HLA-restricted.

The CDR3 is 15 amino acids. Germline values: CDR1 MNHNS, CDR2 SASEGT. This sequence originates from a woman in her thirties or forties in good health and CMV-seropositive. The sequenced sample consisted of PBMCs. The chain recombines TRBV6-1 with TRBJ2-5; 8 nucleotides align to TRBD2. The J call may be mistaken, given a closer DNA end match to TRBJ2-7. The CDR3 loop is CASSSGLGAPYEQYF. The DNA for the CDR3 is TGTGCCAGCAGTTCGGGACTAGGGGCCCCCTACGAGCAGTACTTC.